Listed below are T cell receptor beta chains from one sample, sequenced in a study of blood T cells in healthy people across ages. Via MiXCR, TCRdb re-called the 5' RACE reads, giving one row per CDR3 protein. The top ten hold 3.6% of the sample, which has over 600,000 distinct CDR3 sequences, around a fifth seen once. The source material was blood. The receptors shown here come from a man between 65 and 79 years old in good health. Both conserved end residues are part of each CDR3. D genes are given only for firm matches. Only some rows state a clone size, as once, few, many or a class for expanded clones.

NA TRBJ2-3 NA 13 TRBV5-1 CASSLEVADTQYF TGCGCCAGCAGCTTGGAGGTGGCAGATACGCAGTATTTT
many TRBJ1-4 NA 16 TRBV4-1 CASSQMKTSTNEKLFF TGCGCCAGCAGCCAAATGAAGACCTCAACTAATGAAAAACTGTTTTTT
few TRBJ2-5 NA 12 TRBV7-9 CASSLEGTEQYF TGTGCCAGCAGCTTAGAGGGTACGGAGCAGTACTTC
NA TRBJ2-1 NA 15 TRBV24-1 CATSDFTGSVDEQFF TGTGCCACCAGTGATTTTACCGGGAGCGTCGATGAGCAGTTCTTC
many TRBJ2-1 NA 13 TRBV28 CASTLSGAGEQFF TGTGCCAGCACCTTATCAGGGGCGGGAGAGCAGTTCTTC
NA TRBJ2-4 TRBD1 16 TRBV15 CATSRGPGQGKNIQYF TGTGCCACCAGCAGAGGACCTGGACAGGGCAAAAACATTCAGTACTTC
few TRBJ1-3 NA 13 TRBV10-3 CAISESTGNTIYF TGTGCCATCAGTGAATCTACTGGAAACACCATATATTTT
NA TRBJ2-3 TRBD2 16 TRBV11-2 CASSSTLAGSTDTQYF TGTGCCAGCAGCTCAACACTAGCGGGAAGCACAGATACGCAGTATTTT
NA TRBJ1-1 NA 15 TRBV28 CASRTPARGGTEAFF TGTGCCAGCCGAACCCCGGCCAGGGGAGGCACTGAAGCTTTCTTT
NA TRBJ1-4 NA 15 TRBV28 CASSSELIPNEKLFF TGTGCCAGCAGCAGCGAATTGATCCCGAATGAAAAACTGTTTTTT